Presented here are 11 T cell receptor beta chains from one specimen sequenced in a study of radiation and T cells in renal cell carcinoma (dated by TCRdb to the early 2020s). The sample's time point label, in plain terms: blood 2 weeks post-SBRT. The meaning of the sample's treatment or condition label: 15 Gy SBRT to primary tumor, nephrectomy 4 weeks later. Library preparation was by the immunoSEQ multiplex PCR assay. What TCRdb holds here is the immuneACCESS table cut down to in-frame rearrangements. Part of the clones is not present; checked against another copy, under half of the missing clones reflect an unresolved V gene, and the others are unexplained. The sample records 160,000 or so clones, roughly 86% of which are singletons. Over 10% of the sample belongs to the ten largest clones. Sample: blood, taken from a patient whose treatment included radiotherapy and nephrectomy. The receptors originated from a woman in her forties or fifties with renal cell carcinoma.

V gene TRBV10-2 combines with J gene TRBJ2-3; 11 bases are shared with TRBD2. V was clipped by 5 bases and J by 4 bases; unmatched bases: 11. The CDR3 has 17 residues. In germline, CDR1 is WSHSY, CDR2 SAAADI. This CDR3 reads CASSFTSGGRGADTQYF. CDR3 nucleotides: TGCGCCAGCAGTTTCACTAGCGGGGGAAGAGGAGCAGATACGCAGTATTTT.

V usage is TRBV7-9 and J usage is TRBJ1-2, with D unresolved. The CDR3 runs 13 residues. Germline CDR1 is SEHNR and CDR2 is FQNEAQ (reference sequence). The V end lost 4 bases, the J end lost 1 base, and 7 bases lay between the germline ends. CDR3 in amino acids: CASSSRNNYGYTF. CDR3 bases: TGTGCCAGCAGCTCTCGGAATAACTATGGCTACACCTTC. The variable domain in full, completed from reference TRBV7-9 and TRBJ1-2, reads DTGVSQNPRHKITKRGQNVTFRCDPISEHNRLYWYRQTLGQGPEFLTYFQNEAQLEKSRLLSDRFSAERPKGSFSTLEIQRTEQGDSAMYLCASSSRNNYGYTFGSGTRLTVV.

The chain combines TRBV6-5 with TRBJ2-3, with 11 nucleotides matching TRBD2. The CDR3 loop spans 16 amino acids. The germline CDR1 and CDR2 sequences are MNHEY and SVGAGI. Unmatched junction bases numbered 5, after V lost 0 bases and J lost 6 bases. The CDR3 bases are TGTGCCAGCAGTTACTCGGCGCCTAGCGGGGGGGATACGCAGTATTTT. It codes for CASSYSAPSGGDTQYF.

This clone was seen once. The chain carries TRBV6-1 and TRBJ2-2; D perhaps matches TRBD2 (5 bases). The CDR3 runs 15 residues. V shed 1 base and J shed 5 bases, with 11 bases lying between them. Germline lookup yields CDR1 MNHNS and CDR2 SASEGT. CDR3 bases: TGTGCCAGCAGTGAAGAGGGCGGGTCGACCGGGGAGCTGTTTTTT. It translates to CASSEEGGSTGELFF.

The gene calls are TRBV2 and TRBJ1-6; 7 bases are a match to TRBD1. V lost 4 bases and J lost 9; bases outside the gene matches: 6. The CDR3 sequence is 14 residues long. The germline CDR1 and CDR2 sequences are SNHLY and FYNNEI. The DNA for the CDR3 is TGTGCCAGCAGTGGCCAGGGGGGCGCTTCACCCCTCCACTTT. As protein: CASSGQGGASPLHF.

The V gene is TRBV5-4, the J gene TRBJ2-5, with unresolved D. V lost 4 bases to trimming and J lost 2 bases, with 12 bases between them. The CDR3 is 14 amino acids. Germline CDR1 SGHNT, CDR2 YYREEE (reference sequence). The DNA for the CDR3 is TGTGCCAGCAGCCAGCTAGGGTCTCAAGAGACCCAGTACTTC. This sequence encodes CASSQLGSQETQYF.

The sample holds a few counts of this clone. V and J are TRBV10-1 and TRBJ1-5, with D perhaps matching TRBD1 (6 bases). This CDR3 comprises 14 residues. CDR1 and CDR2 (germline): WNHNN, SYGVQD (reference sequence). The germline V and J ends were trimmed by 5 bases and 6 bases, with 14 bases remaining between them. The CDR3 sequence is CASSIDRMGQPQHF. In DNA, the CDR3 is TGCGCCAGCAGTATCGACAGGATGGGTCAGCCCCAGCATTTT.

The V call is TRBV7-9, the J call TRBJ2-3, with TRBD2 matching over 11 bases. Per the germline V gene, CDR1 is SEHNR and CDR2 is FQNEAQ (reference sequence). CDR3 size: 16 residues. With 4 bases clipped from V and 0 bases from J, the junction kept 3 bases outside the gene matches. CDR3 sequence reads: CASSSRLAGSTDTQYF. DNA for the CDR3: TGTGCCAGCAGCTCCAGACTAGCGGGGAGCACAGATACGCAGTATTTT.

The chain joins TRBV5-4 to TRBJ2-3; D not certain. This CDR3 is built from 14 residues. Germline V gene sequence: CDR1 SGHNT, CDR2 YYREEE (reference sequence). Trimming shortened V by 4 bases and J by 0 bases, and 9 bases separated the two germline ends. DNA for the CDR3: TGTGCCAGCAGCCGCGCAGCTAGCACAGATACGCAGTATTTT. Its protein product is CASSRAASTDTQYF.

The CDR3 spells CSVDRDEAFF. Here the CDR3 DNA reads TGCAGCGTTGACCGGGATGAAGCTTTCTTT. The V gene is TRBV29-1, the J gene TRBJ1-1; unclear D gene. The germline V and J ends were trimmed by 3 bases and 7 bases, with 6 bases remaining between them. CDR1 and CDR2 (germline): SQVTM, ANQGSEA. CDR3 length equals 10 residues. The variable domain in full, completed from reference TRBV29-1 and TRBJ1-1, reads SAVISQKPSRDICQRGTSLTIQCQVDSQVTMMFWYRQQPGQSLTLIATANQGSEATYESGFVIDKFPISRPNLTFSTLTVSNMSPEDSSIYLCSVDRDEAFFGQGTRLTVV.

The chain links TRBV4-1 to TRBJ2-2; unclear D gene. This CDR3 region has 14 residues. V was trimmed by 0 bases and J by 6 bases, leaving 8 bases between them. The V gene's germline CDR1 is MGHRA and CDR2 YSYEKL. CDR3 amino acids: CASSQEFLAGELFF. The DNA for the CDR3 is TGCGCCAGCAGCCAAGAGTTTTTGGCCGGGGAGCTGTTTTTT.